This TCR beta chain derives from a study of T-cell reconstitution after alpha-beta-depleted transplantation in children (dated by TCRdb to the mid-2010s). About the study as a whole: T-cell immune reconstitution after TCRalphabeta/CD19-depleted allogeneic hematopoietic cell transplantation in children was quantitatively tracked in the study by means of TCR repertoire profiling.

The label giving this sample's treatment or condition can be read as: allogeneic hematopoietic cell transplantation with graft depleted of TCRalphabeta T cells and CD19 B cells. Transplant recipients were children who received TCRalphabeta/CD19-depleted allogeneic hematopoietic cell grafts. Libraries were made using PCR. Sequenced using an Illumina HiSeq 2500. TCR libraries were prepared with molecular barcoding, using unique molecular identifiers to normalize TCRbeta repertoire quantification. TCRdb reprocessed the public reads (quality trimming at Q25 with fastp, clone calling with MiXCR) and kept in-frame beta chains. Duplicate CDR3 protein sequences are folded into a single record with the most common DNA and genes. The sample contains approximately 170,000 distinct CDR3 sequences, around 10% of them found a single time. The ten largest clones represent around 13% of the sample. Overall study results and their limits: Over subsequent months, a decline in hyperexpanded clone frequencies was noted, and after one year, T-cell counts and TCRbeta diversity were mostly ascribed to newly produced T cells. In some patients, high TCRbeta diversity at day 60 was attributed to recipient T cells and intrathymic progenitors that had survived conditioning. Apparently early alphabetaT-cell count recovery about two months after transplant reportedly relied on only several hundred rapidly expanded clones derived from non-depleted graft cells.

Inclusive of the bounding cysteine and phenylalanine, the CDR3 is 13 residues long. The kept DNA is CDR3 alone, 39 bases in frame from the first base. The CDR1 and CDR2 encoded by the germline V gene (reference sequence) are SEHNR and FQNEAQ. The germline ends are 12 bases apart after V is trimmed by 6 bases and J by 3 bases. This clonotype was observed at least ten times. No cognate antigen has been identified for it. Base quality data are lacking; no much larger clone is found one base away. The sequencing here drew on PBMCs, taken before TCRalphabeta/CD19-depleted stem cell transplant. The chain is assembled from TRBV7-9 and TRBJ2-7, and TRBD1 may be the D gene, going by 5 matching bases. The receptor was isolated from a boy between 2 and 10 years old with acute myeloid leukemia, due to receive a stem cell transplant. The sequenced DNA is TGTGCCAGCAGACTCGGACACCTCTACGAGCAGTACTTC. It translates as CASRLGHLYEQYF.